A selection of T cell receptor beta chains follows, all from one sample in a study of blood T cell repertoires in COVID-19. This table comes from immunoSEQ multiplex PCR, and its TCRdb copy is limited to in-frame clones, with some not included. The sample holds about 98,000 clones, about four fifths seen once. The sample was peripheral blood. These receptors all stem from a man aged 80 or over with acute or convalescent COVID-19. The CDR3 runs from the conserved cysteine through the conserved F or W. D genes are given only for firm matches. The size entry is marked missing in some rows and otherwise reads once, few, many or a size class.

.	.	TRBV3-1/TRBV3-2	TRBJ1-3	CASSLPRGGGNTIYF	TGTGCCAGCAGCCTCCCCAGAGGGGGAGGAAACACCATATATTTT
.	.	TRBV6-1	TRBJ1-2	CASSETAAIHYGYTF	TGTGCCAGCAGTGAGACAGCTGCTATCCACTATGGCTACACCTTC
.	once	TRBV5-4	TRBJ2-7	CASARIGGYEQYF	TGTGCCAGCGCCCGTATAGGGGGCTACGAGCAGTACTTC
.	few	TRBV4-1	TRBJ1-2	CASSQVQQVNYGYTF	TGCGCCAGCAGCCAAGTCCAACAGGTAAACTATGGCTACACCTTC
.	.	TRBV27	TRBJ2-5	CASSLQEGETQYF	TGTGCCAGCAGTCTCCAGGAGGGAGAGACCCAGTACTTC
TRBD1	.	TRBV18	TRBJ1-1	CASSPGQGNTEAFF	TGTGCCAGCTCACCCGGACAGGGGAACACTGAAGCTTTCTTT
TRBD1	.	TRBV2	TRBJ2-3	CASGAGGATDTQYF	TGTGCCAGCGGGGCAGGGGGCGCGACAGATACGCAGTATTTT
.	.	TRBV6-4	TRBJ1-2	CASSEKGPDGYTF	TGTGCCAGCAGTGAAAAGGGGCCCGATGGCTACACCTTC
.	.	TRBV3-1/TRBV3-2	TRBJ1-6	CASSQESRYNSPLHF	TGTGCCAGCAGCCAAGAGTCGCGGTATAATTCACCCCTCCACTTT
TRBD2	few	TRBV9	TRBJ2-1	CASSVVRRGGFNEQFF	TGTGCCAGCAGCGTAGTGAGGCGGGGGGGTTTCAATGAGCAGTTCTTC
TRBD1	once	TRBV19	TRBJ2-7	CASRDRGRGNEQYF	TGTGCCAGCCGGGACAGGGGTCGAGGAAACGAGCAGTACTTC
TRBD1	.	TRBV18	TRBJ1-2	CASSPFNQGGADYGYTF	TGTGCCAGCTCACCGTTCAATCAGGGGGGAGCGGACTATGGCTACACCTTC
.	.	TRBV7-9	TRBJ1-2	CASSPGTANYGYTF	TGTGCCAGCAGCCCGGGGACTGCTAACTATGGCTACACCTTC
.	.	TRBV6-5	TRBJ1-2	CASRIIDGYTF	TGTGCCAGCAGGATTATAGATGGCTACACCTTC
.	.	TRBV28	TRBJ1-1	CASSLQGPSSEAFF	TGTGCCAGCAGTCTACAGGGCCCATCGTCCGAAGCTTTCTTT
.	few	TRBV19	TRBJ2-6	CASRGLGSGANVLTF	TGTGCCAGTAGGGGGCTGGGTTCTGGGGCCAACGTCCTGACTTTC
.	.	TRBV20-1	TRBJ1-2	CSASLGQGASYGYTF	TGCAGTGCTAGTCTCGGGCAGGGTGCCTCCTATGGCTACACCTTC
.	.	TRBV5-5	TRBJ1-2	CASSLFRHGAGVPGNDGYTF	TGTGCCAGCAGCCTTTTCCGACATGGTGCAGGGGTCCCTGGGAACGACGGCTACACCTTC
.	once	TRBV24-1	TRBJ2-6	CATSPPDIAGANVLTF	TGTGCCACCAGCCCCCCGGACATTGCAGGGGCCAACGTCCTGACTTTC
.	.	TRBV27	TRBJ1-6	CASSFIALNSPLHF	TGTGCCAGCAGTTTTATAGCTCTGAATTCACCCCTCCACTTT
TRBD2	.	TRBV2	TRBJ2-3	CASSAMTSGTDTQYF	TGTGCCAGCAGCGCGATGACTAGCGGAACAGATACGCAGTATTTT
.	.	TRBV27	TRBJ1-1	CASSPSHNTEAFF	TGTGCCAGCAGCCCTAGCCATAACACTGAAGCTTTCTTT
TRBD1	.	TRBV14	TRBJ1-2	CASSQDGQGYGYTF	TGTGCCAGCAGCCAAGATGGACAGGGGTATGGCTACACCTTC
TRBD1	.	TRBV2	TRBJ2-1	CAGDRGGKYNEQFF	TGTGCCGGAGACAGGGGCGGGAAATACAATGAGCAGTTCTTC
.	.	TRBV9	TRBJ1-1	CASSVGGQGFTEAFF	TGTGCCAGCAGCGTAGGAGGGCAGGGGTTCACTGAAGCTTTCTTT
TRBD1	.	TRBV7-2	TRBJ1-1	CASSLTGPRVTEAFF	TGTGCCAGCAGCTTGACAGGGCCCAGGGTAACTGAAGCTTTCTTT